This TCR beta chain was observed in a study of response to subunit inactivated influenza vaccine. Overall study results and limits: Authors suggested each seasonal flu vaccination may recruit only limited numbers of new T cells.

TCRdb itself ran the RT-PCR reads through MiXCR, one entry per CDR3 protein. The table includes about 700,000 distinct CDR3 sequences, 11% to 15% detected once. Trimming stripped 8 bases from V and 10 bases from J, with 21 bases between. Per the germline V gene, CDR1 is MNHEY and CDR2 is SVGEGT. The CDR3 consists of 15 residues. For this clonotype: Its antigen is unknown.

The chain couples TRBV6-2 or TRBV6-3 to TRBJ1-6; no definite D call. The material sequenced was PBMCs from blood, taken less than 15 days before vaccination. The receptor was isolated from a man between 50 and 59 years old who received an inactivated influenza vaccine. Here the CDR3 reads CASDNVRVFGSPLHF. Written as DNA, the CDR3 is TGTGCCAGCGACAACGTACGGGTTTTCGGATCACCCCTCCACTTT.